These T cell receptor beta chains were read from a single sample in a study of metastatic and nonmetastatic thyroid tumors. Via MiXCR, TCRdb re-called the PCR reads. The data hold around 37,000 clones, with less than 25% observed a single time. Material for sequencing was tumor tissue. These receptors were collected from a female donor with papillary thyroid cancer or a benign thyroid nodule (not recorded which). Some clones in this sample may be carry-over from other donors' samples. Both conserved end residues are part of each CDR3. A D gene is named only where the DNA matches it firmly. For some rows the clone size is stated as once, few or many, or as a class when expanded; others skip it.

V,D,J,size,CDR3,DNA
TRBV6-1,NA,TRBJ2-3,NA,CASSEARGSTDTQYF,TGTGCCAGCAGTGAAGCCAGGGGTAGCACAGATACGCAGTATTTT
TRBV27,TRBD1,TRBJ1-1,NA,CASSLMGTGGRDTEAFF,TGTGCCAGCAGTTTAATGGGGACAGGGGGCAGAGACACTGAAGCTTTCTTT
TRBV6-1,NA,TRBJ2-7,few,CAAVGTGKGEQYF,TGTGCAGCAGTAGGAACAGGGAAGGGTGAGCAGTACTTC
TRBV20-1,TRBD1,TRBJ1-5,NA,CSATIPGQISNQPQHF,TGCAGTGCCACCATACCGGGACAGATTAGCAATCAGCCCCAGCATTTT
TRBV13,NA,TRBJ2-5,NA,CASSLRTTGTSGETQYF,TGTGCCAGCAGCCTGAGGACGACCGGGACATCTGGGGAGACCCAGTACTTC
TRBV6-2/TRBV6-3,TRBD1,TRBJ1-1,many,CASSYPGRDRGRRRSEAFF,TGTGCCAGCAGTTACCCTGGCCGGGACAGGGGGCGGAGAAGATCTGAAGCTTTCTTT
TRBV7-9,NA,TRBJ1-2,many,CASRPGGDGYTF,TGTGCCAGCAGGCCGGGCGGGGATGGCTACACCTTC
TRBV5-1,TRBD1,TRBJ2-1,NA,CASISGTGGNEQFF,TGCGCCAGCATCAGTGGGACAGGGGGCAATGAGCAGTTCTTT
TRBV6-2/TRBV6-3,NA,TRBJ1-6,many,CASSYSTDRSPLHF,TGTGCCAGCAGTTACTCGACAGATCGCTCACCCCTCCACTTT
TRBV28,NA,TRBJ1-3,few,CASSFSGGNTIYF,TGTGCCAGCAGTTTCTCTGGGGGAAACACCATATATTTT
TRBV6-2/TRBV6-3,NA,TRBJ1-2,few,CASSYRDIAGYTF,TGTGCCAGCAGTTACCGGGACATAGCTGGCTACACCTTC